Listed here are 21 T cell receptor beta chains from one sample, sequenced in a study of blood T cell repertoires in COVID-19. Profiling relied on immunoSEQ multiplex PCR, and the TCRdb table lists in-frame clones only, not all of them. The table includes roughly 230,000 clones, about 80% detected once. Input material: PBMCs or T cells enriched from blood (not recorded which). The receptor source for this set is a man aged 50-60 years who had recovered from COVID-19.

This chain joins TRBV7-3 and TRBJ1-1, with 10 bases that match TRBD1. Trimming removed 5 bases from V and 5 bases from J; junction bases left unmatched: 5. Germline V CDR1 and CDR2: SGHTA, FQGTGA. This CDR3 is 14 amino acids long. The CDR3 DNA reads TGTGCCAGCAGCCCCGACAGGGGGCGTACTGAAGCTTTCTTT. Its protein is CASSPDRGRTEAFF. Together with reference TRBV7-3 and TRBJ1-1, the CDR3 gives the full variable domain: GAGVSQTPSNKVTEKGKYVELRCDPISGHTALYWYRQSLGQGPEFLIYFQGTGAADDSGLPNDRFFAVRPEGSVSTLKIQRTERGDSAVYLCASSPDRGRTEAFFGQGTRLTVV.

The chain employs TRBV5-6 and TRBJ2-2; unclear D gene. V lost 6 bases, J lost 2 bases, and 17 bases lay in between. Germline-derived CDR1 and CDR2 are SGHDT and YYEEEE. The CDR3 totals 16 residues. CDR3 loop: CASNDPGGSNTGELFF. CDR3 nucleotide sequence: TGTGCCAGCAACGATCCCGGCGGTTCCAACACCGGGGAGCTGTTTTTT.

This chain connects TRBV24-1 to TRBJ1-5; TRBD1 might be the D (5 bases). V dropped 5 bases and J dropped 3 bases, with 10 bases sitting between them. This CDR3 comprises 14 residues. Per the germline V gene, CDR1 is KGHDR and CDR2 is SFDVKD. This CDR3 reads CATSARVFNQPQHF. CDR3 DNA sequence: TGTGCCACCAGTGCCAGGGTATTCAATCAGCCCCAGCATTTT.

The chain recombines TRBV6-4 with TRBJ2-3; 7 bases are shared with TRBD2. Germline V gene sequence: CDR1 MRHNA, CDR2 SNTAGT. This CDR3 is 16 amino acids long. The trim removed 2 bases at V and 9 bases at J, leaving 14 bases unmatched. The CDR3 DNA follows: TGTGCCAGCAGTGACGCGAGCGGGGCCGTGAAGGGGACGCAGTATTTT. Protein product: CASSDASGAVKGTQYF.

This rearrangement joins TRBV19 to TRBJ2-1, with 13 bases identical to TRBD2. V trimming: 5 bases; J trimming: 4 bases; junction bases outside the gene matches: 2. This CDR3 contains 15 residues. Germline V gene lookup returns CDR1 LNHDA and CDR2 SQIVND (reference sequence). CDR3 in amino acids: CASSRTSGGYNEQFF. The CDR3 nucleotides read TGTGCCAGTAGTCGGACTAGCGGGGGTTACAATGAGCAGTTCTTC.

The J gene is TRBJ1-5, the V gene TRBV10-3, with 7 bases identical to TRBD1. This CDR3 has 17 amino acids. The germline V gene has CDR1 ENHRY and CDR2 SYGVKD. Trimming cost V 10 bases and J 0 bases; bases outside gene matches: 15. CDR3 bases: TGTGCCAGCCGGCAAGGGCAGGGGGTTACTAGCAATCAGCCCCAGCATTTT. This sequence encodes CASRQGQGVTSNQPQHF.

This chain joins TRBV5-1 and TRBJ2-1, with D possibly TRBD2 on 6 matching bases. The CDR3 extends over 16 amino acids. Trimming shortened V by 4 bases and J by 0 bases, and 14 bases separated the two germline ends. CDR1 SGHRS and CDR2 YFSETQ come from the germline V gene. The CDR3 spells CASSPGGASSYNEQFF. DNA of the CDR3: TGCGCCAGCAGCCCCGGCGGGGCTAGCTCCTACAATGAGCAGTTCTTC.

The V call is TRBV27, the J call TRBJ1-6, with 10 positions matching TRBD1. The germline CDR1 and CDR2 sequences are MNHEY and SMNVEV (reference sequence). Trimming removed 4 bases from V and 8 bases from J; junction bases left unmatched: 5. This CDR3 region has 15 residues. CDR3 bases: TGTGCCAGCAGTTCTCTGGGACAGGGGCATTCACCCCTCCACTTT. Protein product: CASSSLGQGHSPLHF.

This clone was seen just once. The chain uses TRBV2 and TRBJ2-5; the D is unclear. Germline CDR1 reads SNHLY; CDR2 reads FYNNEI. The V and J ends lost 5 bases and 2 bases respectively, with 3 bases between them. The CDR3 consists of 11 residues. CDR3 region: CASSTQETQYF. The CDR3 DNA follows: TGTGCCAGCAGTACTCAAGAGACCCAGTACTTC.

The genes are TRBV20-1 and TRBJ2-6; the D gene is possibly TRBD1 (5 bases). CDR3 length: 18 residues. Trimming removed 3 bases from V and 0 bases from J, with 18 bases in between. Germline CDR1 is DFQATT and CDR2 is SNEGSKA (reference sequence). The CDR3 bases are TGCAGTGCTAGTGAGGCCCAGGGCTTGAGCTCTGGGGCCAACGTCCTGACTTTC. Translating it yields CSASEAQGLSSGANVLTF.

The chain uses TRBV9 and TRBJ2-1, with 8 positions matching TRBD2. V lost 0 bases and J lost 4; bases outside the gene matches: 3. This CDR3 is built from 15 residues. CDR1 is SGDLS and CDR2 is YYNGEE in the germline V gene. The CDR3 DNA is TGTGCCAGCAGCGTAGGGCGGGGGGCTTACAATGAGCAGTTCTTC. It yields the protein CASSVGRGAYNEQFF. The full variable domain, rest sourced from reference TRBV9 and TRBJ2-1, is DSGVTQTPKHLITATGQRVTLRCSPRSGDLSVYWYQQSLDQGLQFLIQYYNGEERAKGNILERFSAQQFPDLHSELNLSSLELGDSALYFCASSVGRGAYNEQFFGPGTRLTVL.

The rearrangement links TRBV7-2 to TRBJ2-1; TRBD2 matches 7 bases. The CDR3 loop spans 16 amino acids. J lost 0 bases, V lost 4 bases, and 6 bases had no gene match. Germline V lookup: CDR1 SGHTA, CDR2 FQGNSA. The chain's CDR3 is CASSYKAGFSYNEQFF. CDR3 DNA sequence: TGTGCCAGCAGCTATAAAGCGGGGTTCTCCTACAATGAGCAGTTCTTC. Variable domain in full (rest from reference TRBV7-2 and TRBJ2-1): GAGVSQSPSNKVTEKGKDVELRCDPISGHTALYWYRQSLGQGLEFLIYFQGNSAPDKSGLPSDRFSAERTGGSVSTLTIQRTQQEDSAVYLCASSYKAGFSYNEQFFGPGTRLTVL.

The chain recombines TRBV7-9 with TRBJ1-6, with D tentatively TRBD1 (6 bases). CDR3 size: 16 residues. Between the trimmed V and J ends, which lost 3 bases and 7 bases, there was a span of 16 bases. Germline V gives CDR1 SEHNR, CDR2 FQNEAQ (reference sequence). In DNA form, the CDR3 reads TGTGCCAGCAGCTTGGCGTTGGGGGCCCTAAATTCACCCCTCCACTTT. This translates into CASSLALGALNSPLHF.

As for this clone: At one end the junction does not follow the germline gene, possibly because of a read error. The chain recombines TRBV20-1 with TRBJ2-1, with D possibly matching TRBD2 (7 bases). CDR1 and CDR2 from the germline V gene are DFQATT and SNEGSKA (reference sequence). This CDR3 has 8 residues. The DNA for the CDR3 is TGCAGTGCTGGGAGGGGGGTCTTC. This translates into CSAGRGVF.

The chain carries TRBV4-1 and TRBJ1-2; 7 positions match TRBD1. The trim removed 1 base at V and 8 bases at J, leaving 4 bases unmatched. Germline lookup yields CDR1 MGHRA and CDR2 YSYEKL. This CDR3 region has 13 residues. The CDR3, as DNA: TGCGCCAGCAGCCAAGGGTGGGGACAGGGCTACACCTTC. Amino acid sequence: CASSQGWGQGYTF.

CDR3 loop: CASSLPGQPQHF. In DNA form, the CDR3 reads TGTGCCAGCAGCTTACCGGGTCAGCCCCAGCATTTT. The chain joins TRBV5-6 to TRBJ1-5; D unresolved. Between the trimmed V and J ends, which lost 2 bases and 6 bases, there was a span of 6 bases. The germline V gene encodes CDR1 SGHDT and CDR2 YYEEEE. The CDR3 contains 12 residues.

J is TRBJ1-6 and V is TRBV7-6; possibly TRBD1 for D (6 bases). The V end was cut by 5 bases, the J end by 0 bases, with 17 bases between. The germline CDR1 and CDR2 sequences are SGHVS and FNYEAQ. The CDR3 consists of 18 residues. The CDR3 spells CASSAGGHQSSYNSPLHF. CDR3 nucleotides: TGTGCCAGCAGCGCCGGGGGGCACCAGAGCTCCTATAATTCACCCCTCCACTTT.

The gene calls are TRBV7-2 and TRBJ1-4; 8 nucleotides align to TRBD1. The CDR3 runs to 15 residues. V was clipped by 3 bases and J by 7 bases; unmatched bases: 7. Germline CDR1 reads SGHTA; CDR2 reads FQGNSA. In DNA form, the CDR3 reads TGTGCCAGCAGCTTCGACAGGGGCTGGGCTGAAAAACTGTTTTTT. Its translation is CASSFDRGWAEKLFF. Looking up the rest from reference TRBV7-2 and TRBJ1-4 gives the full variable domain: GAGVSQSPSNKVTEKGKDVELRCDPISGHTALYWYRQSLGQGLEFLIYFQGNSAPDKSGLPSDRFSAERTGGSVSTLTIQRTQQEDSAVYLCASSFDRGWAEKLFFGSGTQLSVL.

This chain uses TRBV5-5 with TRBJ2-7; D gene unclear. Germline CDR1 SGHKS, CDR2 YYEKEE (reference sequence). V lost 0 bases to trimming and J lost 7 bases, with 11 bases between them. CDR3 length equals 13 residues. Written as DNA, the CDR3 is TGTGCCAGCAGCTTGGGACTGACTTGGGAGCAGTACTTC. Its protein is CASSLGLTWEQYF.

V gene TRBV2 combines with J gene TRBJ1-5; TRBD1 is a possible D gene (6 bases). Germline V gives CDR1 SNHLY, CDR2 FYNNEI. The ends were cut back, 2 bases at V and 2 bases at J, with 22 bases in the middle. The CDR3 has 19 amino acids. The CDR3 here is CASSESRRGRGSGNQPQHF. For the CDR3, the DNA is TGTGCCAGCAGTGAAAGTCGCAGGGGAAGAGGGAGCGGCAATCAGCCCCAGCATTTT.

This chain connects TRBV27 to TRBJ1-2, with D hard to call. Germline V CDR1 and CDR2: MNHEY, SMNVEV (reference sequence). V was trimmed by 3 bases and J by 4 bases, leaving 9 bases between them. This CDR3 contains 13 residues. The CDR3 protein is CASSFNSLYGYTF. CDR3 in DNA: TGTGCCAGCAGTTTCAACTCCCTCTATGGCTACACCTTC.